This T cell receptor beta chain appears in the sequencing data of a study of metastatic and nonmetastatic thyroid tumors. This clone is classed as medium-sized (0.01 to 0.1%). What it binds is unknown. The study, taken as a whole, reports: A significant increase in TCR beta diversity was reportedly seen in malignant thyroid tumors relative to benign nodules, in blood and tumor.

Germline CDR1 SNHLY, CDR2 FYNNEI. The V gene end was trimmed by 6 bases and the J gene end by 12 bases; junction bases not matched to a gene: 2. The CDR3 is 10 amino acids. MiXCR re-clonotyped the PCR reads for TCRdb. The sample includes some 19,000 clones, just over 25% of them seen just once. No patient had received any treatment before thyroid surgery. This TCR derives from a male donor with papillary thyroid cancer or a benign thyroid nodule (not recorded which). Some clones in this sample may be carry-over from other donors' samples. The sample taken for sequencing was blood. J is TRBJ2-3 and V is TRBV2, with 8 bases lining up with TRBD2. Here the CDR3 reads CASRGLDQYF. The CDR3 DNA sequence: TGTGCCAGCAGGGGACTAGATCAGTATTTT.